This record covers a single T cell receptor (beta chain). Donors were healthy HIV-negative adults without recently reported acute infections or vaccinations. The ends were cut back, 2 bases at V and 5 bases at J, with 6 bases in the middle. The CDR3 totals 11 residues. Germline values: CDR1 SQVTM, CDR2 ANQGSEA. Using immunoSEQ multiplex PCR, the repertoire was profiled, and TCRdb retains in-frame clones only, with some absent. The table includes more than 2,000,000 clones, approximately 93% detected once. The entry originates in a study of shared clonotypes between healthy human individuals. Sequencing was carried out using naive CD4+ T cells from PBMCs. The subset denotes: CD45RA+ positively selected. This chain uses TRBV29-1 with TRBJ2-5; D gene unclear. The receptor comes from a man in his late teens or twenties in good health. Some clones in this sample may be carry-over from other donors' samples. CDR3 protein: CSVESLETQYF. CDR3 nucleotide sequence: TGCAGCGTTGAATCGTTGGAGACCCAGTACTTC. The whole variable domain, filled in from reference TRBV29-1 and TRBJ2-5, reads SAVISQKPSRDICQRGTSLTIQCQVDSQVTMMFWYRQQPGQSLTLIATANQGSEATYESGFVIDKFPISRPNLTFSTLTVSNMSPEDSSIYLCSVESLETQYFGPGTRLLVL.